The 3 T cell receptor beta chains given below trace back to one sample, sequenced in a study of regulatory dendritic cells for organ transplantation. Using immunoSEQ multiplex PCR, the repertoire was profiled, and TCRdb retains in-frame clones only, with some absent. The data show roughly 27,000 clones, with 75% to 80% seen just once and about 2.4% held by the top ten. Sample: memory CD4+ T cells from blood. The sample's subset: CD45RO+ memory T cells. These receptors were obtained from a human donor in good health.

This clone showed up just once. The chain couples TRBV2 to TRBJ1-3; 8 bases match TRBD1. There are 15 residues in the CDR3. Germline loops: CDR1 SNHLY, CDR2 FYNNEI. V dropped 8 bases and J dropped 4; count of bases not matched to a gene: 10. The CDR3 sequence: CASSGQGLKGNTIYF. CDR3 bases: TGTGCCAGCTCCGGACAGGGTTTAAAGGGAAACACCATATATTTT.

In its sample, this clone was seen once. The chain is built from TRBV7-2 and TRBJ2-5; D gene ambiguous. CDR1 and CDR2 from the germline V gene are SGHTA and FQGNSA. Trimming took off 2 bases at V and 5 bases at J, with 9 bases between the two ends. The CDR3 has 13 amino acids. CDR3 in DNA: TGTGCCAGCAGCTTACCCCCGCTGGAGACCCAGTACTTC. It encodes CASSLPPLETQYF.

On this clone: An end of the junction differs from the germline gene, which may be a read error. The V gene is TRBV7-3, the J gene TRBJ2-3, with D tentatively TRBD2 (6 bases). Germline loops: CDR1 SGHTA, CDR2 FQGTGA. The CDR3 runs 16 residues. CDR3 amino acids: CASSFPGEAGTNTQYF. CDR3 nucleotides: TGTGCCAGCAGCTTTCCGGGGGAGGCCGGCACAAATACGCAGTATTTT. Full variable domain (outside the CDR3, taken from reference TRBV7-3 and TRBJ2-3): GAGVSQTPSNKVTEKGKYVELRCDPISGHTALYWYRQSLGQGPEFLIYFQGTGAADDSGLPNDRFFAVRPEGSVSTLKIQRTERGDSAVYLCASSFPGEAGTNTQYFGPGTRLTVL.